Below are 5 T cell receptor beta chains sequenced from a single sample in a study of T cell responses to AZD1222 COVID-19 vaccine. Produced via immunoSEQ multiplex PCR; TCRdb's table is partial and in-frame only. The repertoire holds 140,000 or so clones, with 86% as singletons. The source was peripheral blood, collected 28 days after the second AZD1222 dose. Receptors originate from an adult who received the AZD1222 COVID-19 vaccine.

V and J are TRBV2 and TRBJ2-1; D is undetermined. Deletions cut 1 base from V and 0 bases from J, with 7 bases between. This CDR3 has 15 amino acids. Germline lookup yields CDR1 SNHLY and CDR2 FYNNEI. The CDR3 DNA reads TGTGCCAGCAGTGAAGGTTATTTCTCCTACAATGAGCAGTTCTTC. Translation: CASSEGYFSYNEQFF.

The chain links TRBV10-1 to TRBJ2-3; D remains unclear. Trimming left V 2 bases short and J 3 bases short, with 9 bases between. The V gene's germline CDR1 is WNHNN and CDR2 SYGVQD (reference sequence). The CDR3 runs 14 residues. CDR3 bases: TGCGCCAGCAGTGAGGGGCCTCGAACAGATACGCAGTATTTT. It translates to CASSEGPRTDTQYF.

This chain joins TRBV6-5 and TRBJ1-2; D is unresolved. Trimming stripped 5 bases from V and 2 bases from J, with 9 bases between. Per the germline V gene, CDR1 is MNHEY and CDR2 is SVGAGI. The CDR3 consists of 13 residues. The CDR3 nucleotides read TGTGCCAGCAGTCCCGGGAGGAACTATGGCTACACCTTC. This gives the protein CASSPGRNYGYTF.

This clone was found once. This chain joins TRBV9 and TRBJ1-5; D gene unclear. V was clipped by 3 bases and J by 5 bases, with 9 bases between them. Germline V CDR1 and CDR2: SGDLS, YYNGEE. The CDR3 is 13 amino acids. Here the CDR3 DNA reads TGTGCCAGCAGCGGGAACGGCTATCAGCCCCAGCATTTT. Its translation is CASSGNGYQPQHF.

The rearrangement uses TRBV7-8 and TRBJ1-5; a possible D gene is TRBD1 (5 bases). Germline assignment: CDR1 SGHVS and CDR2 FQNEAQ. The CDR3 runs 15 residues. V was pared by 1 base and J by 2 bases, with 9 bases between. Here the CDR3 DNA reads TGTGCCAGCAGCTTAGTTGGGGGAGGCAATCAGCCCCAGCATTTT. Translated: CASSLVGGGNQPQHF. The variable domain in full, completed from reference TRBV7-8 and TRBJ1-5, reads GAGVSQSPRYKVAKRGQDVALRCDPISGHVSLFWYQQALGQGPEFLTYFQNEAQLDKSGLPSDRFFAERPEGSVSTLKIQRTQQEDSAVYLCASSLVGGGNQPQHFGDGTRLSIL.